The 25 T cell receptor beta chains listed next were all sequenced from one sample in a study of CD8 T cells in Susac syndrome. The authors reverse transcribed roughly 0.5 to 1 ug RNA with random hexamers. From the immunoSEQ multiplex PCR reads, TCRdb called clonotypes with MiXCR, one entry per CDR3 protein. The sample carries about 80,000 distinct CDR3 sequences, about 96% recorded once. Sequencing used CD8+ T cells from PBMCs. The receptor source for this set is a human donor with Susac syndrome.

J is TRBJ2-2 and V is TRBV29-1; 8 nucleotides line up with TRBD2. Per germline, CDR1 SQVTM and CDR2 ANQGSEA. The CDR3 sequence is 18 residues long. Trimming removed 2 bases from V and 5 bases from J; junction bases left unmatched: 16. CDR3 loop: CSVEIYLGIAGLTGELFF. As DNA, the CDR3 is TGCAGCGTTGAAATTTATTTGGGCATAGCGGGATTAACCGGGGAGCTGTTTTTT.

The genes are TRBV3-1 and TRBJ2-5; 10 nucleotides agree with TRBD2. CDR1 and CDR2 (germline): LGHDT, YNNKEL (reference sequence). The CDR3 spans 18 residues. V lost 4 bases, J lost 0 bases, and 11 bases stayed unmatched. CDR3 DNA sequence: TGTGCCAGCAGCCGAATCTCTAGCGGGGGAACGTACCAAGAGACCCAGTACTTC. As protein: CASSRISSGGTYQETQYF.

This clonotype was picked up one time. This rearrangement joins TRBV30 to TRBJ1-1; D gene unclear. Per the germline V gene, CDR1 is GTSNPN and CDR2 is SVGIG (reference sequence). V gave up 0 bases and J gave up 2 bases, with 4 bases separating them. The CDR3 runs to 12 residues. CDR3 protein: CAWSVFNTEAFF. The CDR3 DNA reads TGTGCCTGGAGTGTCTTCAACACTGAAGCTTTCTTT.

The chain couples TRBV29-1 to TRBJ1-1; D remains unclear. The V and J ends lost 0 bases and 1 base respectively, with 12 bases between them. Germline V CDR1 and CDR2: SQVTM, ANQGSEA. CDR3 length: 15 residues. CDR3 DNA: TGCAGCGTTGAAGATCTTCACGGGTGGAACACTGAAGCTTTCTTT. Its translation is CSVEDLHGWNTEAFF.

The chain is built from TRBV4-2 and TRBJ2-1; D remains ambiguous. The germline V gene has CDR1 LGHNA and CDR2 YNFKEQ. Trimming took off 1 base at V and 5 bases at J, with 6 bases between the two ends. There are 13 residues in the CDR3. Written as DNA, the CDR3 is TGTGCCAGCAGCCAAGCCGGAGACAATGAGCAGTTCTTC. Its protein product is CASSQAGDNEQFF.

This chain uses TRBV29-1 with TRBJ2-7; no clear D. V was pared by 5 bases and J by 2 bases, with 13 bases between. The CDR3 loop spans 13 amino acids. Germline CDR1 SQVTM, CDR2 ANQGSEA. CDR3 nucleotides: TGCAGCGTTTCGACCGGTAGGCCCTACGAGCAGTACTTC. Its protein is CSVSTGRPYEQYF.

This clonotype was seen only a few times. The chain uses TRBV6-6 and TRBJ2-5; D remains ambiguous. The V end was cut by 8 bases, the J end by 9 bases, with 10 bases between. Germline CDR1 is MNHNY and CDR2 is SVGAGI (reference sequence). The CDR3 contains 10 residues. This chain's CDR3 is CASESTAQYF. For the CDR3, the DNA is TGTGCCAGCGAGTCGACGGCCCAGTACTTC.

V and J are TRBV9 and TRBJ2-7; D gene ambiguous. This CDR3 region has 15 residues. With 4 bases removed from V and 4 bases from J, the gap between germline ends came to 18 bases. From germline, CDR1 is SGDLS and CDR2 YYNGEE. This CDR3 reads CASSPEPDAEYEQYF. CDR3 sequence (DNA): TGTGCCAGCAGCCCCGAACCGGACGCCGAATACGAGCAGTACTTC.

This chain joins TRBV20-1 and TRBJ2-1; no clear D. Germline V gene data show CDR1 as DFQATT and CDR2 as SNEGSKA (reference sequence). Between the trimmed V and J ends, which lost 2 bases and 7 bases, there was a span of 6 bases. The CDR3 covers 11 residues. In DNA form, the CDR3 reads TGCAGTGCTAGACCACAGAATGAGCAGTTCTTC. Protein sequence: CSARPQNEQFF.

This sequence joins TRBV24-1 and TRBJ2-1; no definite D call. V dropped 4 bases and J dropped 1 base, with 7 bases sitting between them. CDR1 and CDR2 from the germline V gene are KGHDR and SFDVKD. The CDR3 covers 14 residues. The CDR3 sequence is CATSERRSYNEQFF. CDR3 nucleotide sequence: TGTGCCACCAGTGAACGGAGATCCTACAATGAGCAGTTCTTC.

The V and J genes are TRBV12-3 or TRBV12-4 and TRBJ1-5; D uncertain. This CDR3 comprises 13 residues. V was cut by 4 bases and J by 5 bases, with 9 bases left in between. The CDR3 sequence is CASSSNLDQPQHF. CDR3 DNA sequence: TGTGCCAGCAGTTCCAACCTAGATCAGCCCCAGCATTTT.

The chain has TRBV29-1 and TRBJ1-2, with D maybe TRBD1 (5 bases). Trimming cost V 5 bases and J 6 bases, with 16 bases left between them. CDR3 length equals 13 residues. Germline V gene data show CDR1 as SQVTM and CDR2 as ANQGSEA. CDR3 sequence: CSVIGGYQNGYTF. The DNA of the CDR3 is TGCAGCGTTATTGGGGGTTATCAGAATGGCTACACCTTC.

This chain links TRBV28 with TRBJ2-1, with D possibly called TRBD1 or TRBD2 (5 bases each). Per the germline V gene, CDR1 is MDHEN and CDR2 is SYDVKM. This CDR3 is built from 13 residues. V lost 8 bases and J lost 2, with 10 bases in between. In nucleotides, the CDR3 is TGTGCCAGCCGGGACGGGCCCTACAATGAGCAGTTCTTC. Encoded protein: CASRDGPYNEQFF.

The chain is built from TRBV29-1 and TRBJ1-5, with D maybe TRBD1 (5 bases). The CDR3 spans 13 residues. The ends were cut back, 6 bases at V and 7 bases at J, with 16 bases in the middle. Germline assignment: CDR1 SQVTM and CDR2 ANQGSEA. CDR3 protein: CSVGDRRGQPQHF. The DNA for the CDR3 is TGCAGCGTGGGGGATAGGAGGGGCCAGCCCCAGCATTTT.

The CDR3 sequence: CASSLGTGQGNQPQHF. In DNA, the CDR3 is TGTGCCAGCAGCTTGGGGACTGGACAGGGCAATCAGCCCCAGCATTTT. The gene calls are TRBV5-6 and TRBJ1-5; 7 bases are a match to TRBD1. The CDR3 totals 16 residues. V was pared by 0 bases and J by 2 bases, with 5 bases of the junction left unmatched. Germline values: CDR1 SGHDT, CDR2 YYEEEE. Together with reference TRBV5-6 and TRBJ1-5, the CDR3 gives the full variable domain: DAGVTQSPTHLIKTRGQQVTLRCSPKSGHDTVSWYQQALGQGPQFIFQYYEEEERQRGNFPDRFSGHQFPNYSSELNVNALLLGDSALYLCASSLGTGQGNQPQHFGDGTRLSIL.

The table lists this clonotype with a count of one. The chain has TRBV29-1 and TRBJ1-2; 8 bases map to TRBD1. CDR3 length: 12 residues. Germline V gene lookup returns CDR1 SQVTM and CDR2 ANQGSEA. With V trimmed by 6 bases and J by 5 bases, 5 bases remained unmatched. The DNA of the CDR3 is TGCAGCGTACACAGGGGGTTATATGGCTACACCTTC. Translating it yields CSVHRGLYGYTF.

The V and J genes are TRBV28 and TRBJ2-1; D is perhaps TRBD1 (6 bases). The CDR3 length is 16 residues. V was trimmed by 2 bases and J by 1 base, leaving 12 bases between them. In germline, CDR1 is MDHEN, CDR2 SYDVKM. The CDR3, as DNA: TGTGCCAGCAGTTTAGTTGGGGGCTCGTCCTACAATGAGCAGTTCTTC. Amino acid sequence: CASSLVGGSSYNEQFF.

V usage is TRBV9 and J usage is TRBJ2-5; tentatively, D is TRBD1 or TRBD2 (5 bases each). The germline V gene encodes CDR1 SGDLS and CDR2 YYNGEE. Trimming left V 0 bases short and J 1 base short, with 10 bases between. The CDR3 spans 15 residues. The CDR3 sequence is CASSVEGTFQETQYF. CDR3 DNA: TGTGCCAGCAGCGTAGAGGGGACCTTCCAAGAGACCCAGTACTTC. Drawing the rest from reference TRBV9 and TRBJ2-5, the complete variable domain is DSGVTQTPKHLITATGQRVTLRCSPRSGDLSVYWYQQSLDQGLQFLIQYYNGEERAKGNILERFSAQQFPDLHSELNLSSLELGDSALYFCASSVEGTFQETQYFGPGTRLLVL.

This chain joins TRBV29-1 and TRBJ2-1; no firm D call. Trimming took 3 bases from V and 4 from J, leaving 13 bases between them. Germline assignment: CDR1 SQVTM and CDR2 ANQGSEA. The CDR3 is 14 amino acids. The CDR3 DNA is TGCAGCGTTGAGCCCCCGGATTATTACAATGAGCAGTTCTTC. It is translated as CSVEPPDYYNEQFF.

The chain uses TRBV15 and TRBJ1-1; D is unresolved. The CDR3 sequence is 13 residues long. CDR1 LNHNV and CDR2 YYDKDF come from the germline V gene (reference sequence). Trimming cost V 0 bases and J 7 bases, with 9 bases left between them. The CDR3 nucleotides read TGTGCCACCAGCAGAGATCTATCGCGTGAAGCTTTCTTT. It translates to CATSRDLSREAFF.

The rearrangement joins TRBV27 to TRBJ2-6; D gene ambiguous. Trimming removed 4 bases at V and 0 bases at J, with 10 bases between. Per germline, CDR1 MNHEY and CDR2 SMNVEV (reference sequence). The CDR3 has 16 residues. CDR3 nucleotide sequence: TGTGCCAGCAGTTCCGGACCCTACTCTGGGGCCAACGTCCTGACTTTC. This gives the protein CASSSGPYSGANVLTF.

The chain joins TRBV29-1 to TRBJ2-1; the match to TRBD2 covers 9 bases. This CDR3 region has 14 residues. V lost 4 bases, J lost 4 bases, and 5 bases stayed unmatched. CDR1 and CDR2 from the germline V gene are SQVTM and ANQGSEA. In nucleotides, the CDR3 is TGCAGCGTTGCGACTAGCGGATATTACAATGAGCAGTTCTTC. Its protein is CSVATSGYYNEQFF.

Concerning this clonotype: At one of its ends the junction is not consistent with the germline gene, which may arise from a read error. This sequence joins TRBV5-1 and TRBJ2-1, with a weak D call TRBD2 (6 bases). Germline-derived CDR1 and CDR2 are SGHRS and YFSETQ. The CDR3 contains 14 residues. The CDR3 reads CASSLNNIVRRAVF. In DNA, the CDR3 is TGCGCCAGCAGCCTGAATAATATCGTCCGGAGGGCAGTCTTC.

The J gene is TRBJ2-5, the V gene TRBV7-9; D is unclear. CDR3 length equals 11 residues. CDR1 is SEHNR, CDR2 FQNEAQ, per germline (reference sequence). V was cut by 8 bases and J by 5 bases, with 9 bases left in between. CDR3 in amino acids: CASSPLETQYF. The CDR3 nucleotides are TGTGCCAGCTCACCACTGGAGACCCAGTACTTC.

The gene calls are TRBV14 and TRBJ1-2; D not resolved. Germline values: CDR1 SGHDN, CDR2 FVKESK. Deletions cut 6 bases from V and 5 bases from J, with 13 bases between. The CDR3 spans 13 residues. The CDR3 loop is CASSDEQFYGYTF. In DNA, the CDR3 is TGTGCCAGCAGTGACGAGCAGTTTTATGGCTACACCTTC.